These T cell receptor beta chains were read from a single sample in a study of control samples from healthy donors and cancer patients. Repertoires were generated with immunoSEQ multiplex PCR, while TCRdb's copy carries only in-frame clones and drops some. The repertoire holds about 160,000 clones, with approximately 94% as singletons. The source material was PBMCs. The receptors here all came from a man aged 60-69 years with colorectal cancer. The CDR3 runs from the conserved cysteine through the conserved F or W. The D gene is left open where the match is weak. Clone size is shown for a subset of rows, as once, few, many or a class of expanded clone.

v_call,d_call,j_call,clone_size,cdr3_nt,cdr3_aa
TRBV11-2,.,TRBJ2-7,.,TGTGCCAGCAGCTTAGCAGGGGCCCTCTACGAGCAGTACTTC,CASSLAGALYEQYF
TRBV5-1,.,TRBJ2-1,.,TGCGCCAGCAGCTCCCCCGCCGACAATGAGCAGTTCTTC,CASSSPADNEQFF
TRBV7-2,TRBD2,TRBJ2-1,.,TGTGCCAGCAGCTCCGGACTAGCGGTTTACAATGAGCAGTTCTTC,CASSSGLAVYNEQFF
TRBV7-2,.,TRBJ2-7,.,TGTGCCAGCAGCTTCTTATACGAGCAGTACTTC,CASSFLYEQYF
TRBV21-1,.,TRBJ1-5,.,TGTGCCAGCAGCAAAGCTCCCCCCCACGGGGATAGCAATCAGCCCCAGCATTTT,CASSKAPPHGDSNQPQHF
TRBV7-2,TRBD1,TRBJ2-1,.,TGTGCCAGCAGCTTAAACAGGGGTGGGAATGAGCAGTTCTTC,CASSLNRGGNEQFF
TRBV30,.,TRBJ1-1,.,TGTGCCTGGGGACAGAACACTGAAGCTTTCTTT,CAWGQNTEAFF
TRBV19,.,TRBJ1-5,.,TGTGCCAGTAGTATATCGGGGGAGCACAATCAGCCCCAGCATTTT,CASSISGEHNQPQHF
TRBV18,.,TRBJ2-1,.,TGTGCCAGCTCACCATTTGAAGGGGGGGCTTACAATGAGCAGTTCTTC,CASSPFEGGAYNEQFF
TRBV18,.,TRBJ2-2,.,TGTGCCAGCTCACCACAGGGACAAGCGAACACCGGGGAGCTGTTTTTT,CASSPQGQANTGELFF
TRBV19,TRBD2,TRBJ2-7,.,TGTGCCAGTAGCGGACTAGCGGCCTACGAGCAGTACTTC,CASSGLAAYEQYF
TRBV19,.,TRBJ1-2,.,TGTGCCAGTAGTATAGTAGACAGCGTTAACTATGGCTACACCTTC,CASSIVDSVNYGYTF
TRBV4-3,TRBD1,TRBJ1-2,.,TGCGCCAGCAGCCAAGGAACAGGGGGGTATGGCTACACCTTC,CASSQGTGGYGYTF
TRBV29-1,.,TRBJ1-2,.,TGCAGCGCTAGACAGGTTGAGGGCTACACCTTC,CSARQVEGYTF
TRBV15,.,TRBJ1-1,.,TGTGCCACCAGCGGAAGAGGGGTCCACACTGAAGCTTTCTTT,CATSGRGVHTEAFF
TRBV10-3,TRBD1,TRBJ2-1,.,TGTGCCATCAGTGTGGGGGACAGGGCCTACGGTGAGCAGTTCTTC,CAISVGDRAYGEQFF
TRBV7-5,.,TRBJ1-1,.,.,CARSWGRGSTEAFF
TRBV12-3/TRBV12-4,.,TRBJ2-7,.,TGTGCCAGCAGTGGACAGTTCGAGCAGTACTTC,CASSGQFEQYF
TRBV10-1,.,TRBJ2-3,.,TGCGCCAGCAGTCGGGGATCCACAGATACGCAGTATTTT,CASSRGSTDTQYF
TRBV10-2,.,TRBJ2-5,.,TGCGCCAGCAGTTTTGGGTCTTGGGCTAGCACACGCCAAGAGACCCAGTACTTC,CASSFGSWASTRQETQYF
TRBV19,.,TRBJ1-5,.,TGTGCCAGCCGGGGGCCTCAAGGGCACCCCCAGCATTTT,CASRGPQGHPQHF
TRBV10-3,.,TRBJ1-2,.,TGTGCCATCAGTACCGGGCCCTACTATGGCTACACCTTC,CAISTGPYYGYTF
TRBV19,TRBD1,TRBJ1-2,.,TGTGCCAGTGGGACAGGGGAGGTCTATGGCTACACCTTC,CASGTGEVYGYTF
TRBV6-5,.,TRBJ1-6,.,TGTGCCAGCAGCCCCGCGGGAATTGGTAATTCACCCCTCCACTTT,CASSPAGIGNSPLHF
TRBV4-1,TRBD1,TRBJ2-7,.,TGCGCCAGCAGCCAAGATCTTCGGCAGGGGGTGGACGAGCAGTACTTC,CASSQDLRQGVDEQYF
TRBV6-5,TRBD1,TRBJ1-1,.,TGTGCCAGCAGACGACAGGGGGGAAATACTGAAGCTTTCTTT,CASRRQGGNTEAFF
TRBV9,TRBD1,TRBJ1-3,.,TGTGCCAGCAGCTCCCGGACAGGGGCCAACACCATATATTTT,CASSSRTGANTIYF
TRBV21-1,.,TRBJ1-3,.,TGTGCCAGCAGCACCACTAACACCATATATTTT,CASSTTNTIYF
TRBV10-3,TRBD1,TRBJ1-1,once,TGTGCCATCAACCAGGGGGGGAGGGTATCTGAAGCTTTCTTT,CAINQGGRVSEAFF
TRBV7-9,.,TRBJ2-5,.,TGTGCCGAGGGGCAGGGAACGGCAGAGACCCAGTACTTC,CAEGQGTAETQYF
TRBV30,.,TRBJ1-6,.,TGTGCCTGGAGCAGCCAGGGCGGTTCACCCCTCCACTTT,CAWSSQGGSPLHF
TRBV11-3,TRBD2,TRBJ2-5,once,TGTGCCAGCAGCTTCGGGGGGCAAGAGACCCAGTACTTC,CASSFGGQETQYF
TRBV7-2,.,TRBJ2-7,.,TGTGCCAGCAGCAGCTTAGGGGGGGGAAGCTACGAGCAGTACTTC,CASSSLGGGSYEQYF
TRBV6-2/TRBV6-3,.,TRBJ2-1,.,TGTGCCAGCAGTTACTCGACTAGAGCCGATGAGCAGTTCTTC,CASSYSTRADEQFF
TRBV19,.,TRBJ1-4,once,TGTGCCACCAAAGTTCTAGGGGCAGGGGATGAAAAACTGTTTTTT,CATKVLGAGDEKLFF
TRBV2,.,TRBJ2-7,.,TGTGCCAGCTTCGGACAGAATAGTGCCGAGCAGTACTTC,CASFGQNSAEQYF
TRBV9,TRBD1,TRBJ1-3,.,TGTGCCAGCAACCGGGACAGCTCTGGAAACACCATATATTTT,CASNRDSSGNTIYF
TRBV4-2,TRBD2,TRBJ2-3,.,TGTGCCAGCACCACTTCCGGGACTAGCGGGGTCCAGAGGAATACGCAGTATTTT,CASTTSGTSGVQRNTQYF
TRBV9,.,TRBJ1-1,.,TGTGCCAGCAGCGCCCAGGGGAGCACTGAAGCTTTCTTT,CASSAQGSTEAFF
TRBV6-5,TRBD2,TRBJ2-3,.,TGTGCCAGCAGGTCGGGACTAGCGGGATTCGATACGCAGTATTTT,CASRSGLAGFDTQYF
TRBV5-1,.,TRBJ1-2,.,TGCGCCAGCAGCTTGGCTTACCCCGAGGATGGCTACACCTTC,CASSLAYPEDGYTF
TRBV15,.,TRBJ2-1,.,TGTGCCACCAGCAGAGACAGGGCTAGTCATGAGCAGTTCTTC,CATSRDRASHEQFF
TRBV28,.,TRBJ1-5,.,TGTGCCAGCAGCCCACCCGGGGGAAGCAATCAGCCCCAGCATTTT,CASSPPGGSNQPQHF
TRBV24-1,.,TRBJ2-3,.,TGTGCCACCAGTGAGGCCGGGGTCACAGATACGCAGTATTTT,CATSEAGVTDTQYF
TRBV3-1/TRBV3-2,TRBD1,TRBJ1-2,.,TGTGCCAGCAGCCAAGTCCAGGGGGGAAATGGCTACACCTTC,CASSQVQGGNGYTF
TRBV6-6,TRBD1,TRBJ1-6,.,TGTGCCAGCAGGCCTCTCCAGGGGGATAATTCACCCCTCCACTTT,CASRPLQGDNSPLHF
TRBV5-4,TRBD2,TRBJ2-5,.,TGTGCCAGCAGCTTACGACTAGCGGGGAAAGAGACCCAGTACTTC,CASSLRLAGKETQYF
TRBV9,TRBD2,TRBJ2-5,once,TGTGCCAGCAGCGTTCAAGGGAGGGAAGACGAGACCCAGTACTTC,CASSVQGREDETQYF
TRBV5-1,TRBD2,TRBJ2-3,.,TGCGCCAGCAGCTTGGGCGGGGGGGGCACAGATACGCAGTATTTT,CASSLGGGGTDTQYF
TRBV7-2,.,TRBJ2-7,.,TGTGCCAGCAGCTTAGCGGGCGGGGACACCTACGAGCAGTACTTC,CASSLAGGDTYEQYF
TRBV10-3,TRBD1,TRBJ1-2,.,TGTGCCATCAGTGGGGACAGGGAGTCGACTGGCTACACCTTC,CAISGDRESTGYTF
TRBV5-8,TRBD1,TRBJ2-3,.,TGTGCCAGCAGGATGGGACAGGGGAGTTTTAGCACAGATACGCAGTATTTT,CASRMGQGSFSTDTQYF
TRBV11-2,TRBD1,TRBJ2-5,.,TGTGCCACGGACAGGGGACAAGAGACCCAGTACTTC,CATDRGQETQYF
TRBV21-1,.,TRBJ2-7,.,TGTGCCAGCAGCAAAAGGGGGGTGGAGAAACCAAACTACGAGCAGTACTTC,CASSKRGVEKPNYEQYF
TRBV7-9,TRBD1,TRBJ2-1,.,TGTGCCAGCAGCCTCGGACAGGGCCTTTCCAATGAGCAGTTCTTC,CASSLGQGLSNEQFF
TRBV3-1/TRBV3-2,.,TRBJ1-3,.,TGTGCCAGCAGCCAGAGGGACTCTGGAAACACCATATATTTT,CASSQRDSGNTIYF
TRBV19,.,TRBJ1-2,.,TGTGCCAGTAGTATAGTAGGGACCTATGGCTACACCTTC,CASSIVGTYGYTF
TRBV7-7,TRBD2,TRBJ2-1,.,TGTGCCAGCAGCCGTCTAGCGGGGCCGTACAATGAGCAGTTCTTC,CASSRLAGPYNEQFF